Below, 25 T cell receptor beta chains from the same sample are listed, as sequenced in a study of T cells in tuberculosis. Generated by immunoSEQ multiplex PCR, the TCRdb table keeps only in-frame clones and is missing some. The data show fewer than 40,000 clones, nearly 97% seen once. The sequenced sample was PBMCs. The receptors come from a donor aged 10-29 years with latent tuberculosis or without tuberculosis infection.

The V call is TRBV29-1, the J call TRBJ2-5, with TRBD2 as a possible D gene (5 bases). Per the germline V gene, CDR1 is SQVTM and CDR2 is ANQGSEA. V dropped 6 bases and J dropped 2 bases, with 13 bases sitting between them. This CDR3 has 13 residues. In nucleotides, the CDR3 is TGCAGCGTCAGAGGGCTTAATCAAGAGACCCAGTACTTC. Translating gives CSVRGLNQETQYF.

The rearrangement joins TRBV5-1 to TRBJ2-1; TRBD2 matches 13 bases. V was pared by 3 bases and J by 2 bases, with 2 bases of the junction left unmatched. Per germline, CDR1 SGHRS and CDR2 YFSETQ. The CDR3 has 16 amino acids. The CDR3 bases are TGCGCCAGCAGCTGGACTAGCGGGGGACCCTACAATGAGCAGTTCTTC. Its protein is CASSWTSGGPYNEQFF.

The gene calls are TRBV7-9 and TRBJ2-3; the D is unclear. Trimming took off 5 bases at V and 6 bases at J, with 12 bases between the two ends. Germline CDR1 SEHNR, CDR2 FQNEAQ (reference sequence). The CDR3 is 13 amino acids. This chain's CDR3 is CASSPVYGDTQYF. The DNA of the CDR3 is TGTGCCAGCAGCCCAGTATACGGGGATACGCAGTATTTT. The full variable domain, its missing parts supplied by reference TRBV7-9 and TRBJ2-3, is DTGVSQNPRHKITKRGQNVTFRCDPISEHNRLYWYRQTLGQGPEFLTYFQNEAQLEKSRLLSDRFSAERPKGSFSTLEIQRTEQGDSAMYLCASSPVYGDTQYFGPGTRLTVL.

The chain combines TRBV4-2 with TRBJ2-5; no clear D gene. CDR1 LGHNA and CDR2 YNFKEQ come from the germline V gene. This CDR3 region has 11 residues. V was trimmed by 3 bases and J by 3 bases, leaving 2 bases between them. CDR3 sequence (DNA): TGTGCCAGCAGCCACAAAGAGACCCAGTACTTC. This translates into CASSHKETQYF.

The chain is built from TRBV9 and TRBJ1-1; 8 nucleotides align to TRBD1. The CDR3 loop spans 16 amino acids. The V gene's germline CDR1 is SGDLS and CDR2 YYNGEE. The junction had 14 bases not matched to a gene; V was cut back by 2 bases and J by 8 bases. The DNA for the CDR3 is TGTGCCAGCAGCGTTCACGGAAACCCCAGGGGGCCCGAAGCTTTCTTT. It encodes CASSVHGNPRGPEAFF.

The V gene is TRBV27, the J gene TRBJ1-4, with TRBD1 matching over 9 bases. Germline CDR1 MNHEY, CDR2 SMNVEV (reference sequence). The V and J ends lost 4 bases and 3 bases, in that order; junction bases with no gene match: 6. This CDR3 has 16 amino acids. CDR3 coding DNA: TGTGCCAGCAGTTCCCTCGGACAGGGGCCTAATGAAAAACTGTTTTTT. Amino acid sequence: CASSSLGQGPNEKLFF.

This clone occurred once. The gene calls are TRBV11-2 and TRBJ2-3; no firm D call. The CDR3 spans 15 residues. Germline V gene sequence: CDR1 SGHAT, CDR2 FQNNGV. Trimming pared 3 bases from V and 2 bases from J, leaving 12 bases between. The DNA of the CDR3 is TGTGCCAGCAGCTTTGGCAGGTCCATCACAGATACGCAGTATTTT. Its protein is CASSFGRSITDTQYF.

The count of this clone is one. This sequence joins TRBV4-1 and TRBJ1-2, with 8 bases matching TRBD1. The J segment lost 2 bases and the V segment lost 1 base, leaving 3 bases of the junction unmatched. The CDR3 is 15 amino acids. Germline values: CDR1 MGHRA, CDR2 YSYEKL. The CDR3 is CASSQAWTGNYGYTF. The CDR3 region has the DNA TGCGCCAGCAGCCAAGCCTGGACAGGGAACTATGGCTACACCTTC.

This clone was observed a single time. This chain links TRBV5-6 with TRBJ2-3; maybe TRBD2 (5 bases). Per the germline V gene, CDR1 is SGHDT and CDR2 is YYEEEE. The V and J ends lost 1 base and 1 base respectively, with 10 bases between them. The CDR3 sequence is 15 residues long. The CDR3 nucleotides are TGTGCCAGCAGCTTGCCTGCGGGCCGCACAGATACGCAGTATTTT. The encoded protein is CASSLPAGRTDTQYF.

This sequence joins TRBV7-2 and TRBJ1-6, with unresolved D. The CDR3 has 15 residues. CDR1 and CDR2 (germline): SGHTA, FQGNSA. V gave up 5 bases and J gave up 9 bases, with 17 bases separating them. DNA for the CDR3: TGTGCCAGCAGCCCCCCGGAGGGCGGTAGTTCACCCCTCCACTTT. Protein sequence: CASSPPEGGSSPLHF.

The rearrangement joins TRBV25-1 to TRBJ2-7, with a tentative D call TRBD1 (6 bases). Germline-derived CDR1 and CDR2 are MGHDK and SYGVNS. The germline V and J ends were trimmed by 4 bases and 1 base, with 20 bases remaining between them. This CDR3 spans 17 amino acids. CDR3 nucleotides: TGTGCCAGCAGTGCTTCATCAGGGGAGTTGAGGTCCTACGAGCAGTACTTC. Its translation: CASSASSGELRSYEQYF.

The rearrangement uses TRBV7-9 and TRBJ2-2; 13 nucleotides match TRBD2. Germline loops: CDR1 SEHNR, CDR2 FQNEAQ (reference sequence). The V segment lost 5 bases and the J segment 0 bases; nucleotides outside the gene matches: 3. CDR3 length: 17 amino acids. This chain's CDR3 is CASSHGLAGANTGELFF. The CDR3 DNA follows: TGTGCCAGCAGCCACGGACTAGCGGGGGCGAACACCGGGGAGCTGTTTTTT.

V gene TRBV29-1 combines with J gene TRBJ1-4; no clear D. Trimming shortened V by 7 bases and J by 0 bases, and 9 bases separated the two germline ends. This CDR3 is 13 amino acids long. Germline assignment: CDR1 SQVTM and CDR2 ANQGSEA. CDR3 bases: TGCAGCGCTAGGCAGACAACTAATGAAAAACTGTTTTTT. It specifies CSARQTTNEKLFF. The full variable domain, rest sourced from reference TRBV29-1 and TRBJ1-4, is SAVISQKPSRDICQRGTSLTIQCQVDSQVTMMFWYRQQPGQSLTLIATANQGSEATYESGFVIDKFPISRPNLTFSTLTVSNMSPEDSSIYLCSARQTTNEKLFFGSGTQLSVL.

This rearrangement joins TRBV2 to TRBJ2-5; D might be TRBD2 (5 bases). The CDR3 is 14 residues long. V lost 5 bases and J lost 4, with 14 bases in between. Germline V gene lookup returns CDR1 SNHLY and CDR2 FYNNEI. CDR3 nucleotides: TGTGCCAGCAGTCGGACTTCCAGAGGAGAGACCCAGTACTTC. Encoded protein: CASSRTSRGETQYF. The variable domain in full, completed from reference TRBV2 and TRBJ2-5, reads EPEVTQTPSHQVTQMGQEVILRCVPISNHLYFYWYRQILGQKVEFLVSFYNNEISEKSEIFDDQFSVERPDGSNFTLKIRSTKLEDSAMYFCASSRTSRGETQYFGPGTRLLVL.

The chain joins TRBV7-5 to TRBJ1-6; the table's D call, TRBD1, was not checked against the DNA. TRBV7-5 is given as a pseudogene. This CDR3 has 17 amino acids. The CDR3 sequence: CVRSIRGTRSYNSPLHF. CDR3 sequence (DNA): TGTGTCAGAAGCATCAGGGGGACTCGCTCGTATAATTCACCCCTCCACTTT.

This chain links TRBV28 with TRBJ2-5; possible D gene TRBD1, 6 bases. Per germline, CDR1 MDHEN and CDR2 SYDVKM. V was trimmed by 5 bases and J by 7 bases, leaving 17 bases between them. CDR3 length: 14 residues. CDR3 DNA sequence: TGTGCCAGCAGTCCATCAGGGGCCGTCAGGACCCAGTACTTC. Its protein product is CASSPSGAVRTQYF.

This sequence joins TRBV6-1 and TRBJ2-5, with TRBD2 matching over 10 bases. With 4 bases clipped from V and 0 bases from J, the junction kept 8 bases outside the gene matches. Germline CDR1 MNHNS, CDR2 SASEGT. The CDR3 spans 17 residues. CDR3 nucleotides: TGTGCCAGCAGTGGAGAGGGACTAGCGTTGTACCAAGAGACCCAGTACTTC. Protein product: CASSGEGLALYQETQYF.

The chain employs TRBV20-1 and TRBJ2-1; no clear D gene. This CDR3 spans 11 amino acids. CDR1 DFQATT and CDR2 SNEGSKA come from the germline V gene (reference sequence). Trimming left V 6 bases short and J 4 bases short, with 7 bases between. The CDR3 is CSADNYNEQFF. The CDR3 nucleotides read TGCAGTGCAGACAATTACAATGAGCAGTTCTTC.

The chain recombines TRBV7-2 with TRBJ2-7, with 9 bases fitting TRBD2. This CDR3 is built from 15 residues. CDR1 is SGHTA and CDR2 is FQGNSA in the germline V gene. With 5 bases clipped from V and 7 bases from J, the junction kept 12 bases outside the gene matches. CDR3 in DNA: TGTGCCAGCAGCCCGCTAGCGGGATTAAACCCGGAGCAGTACTTC. Translation: CASSPLAGLNPEQYF. Combining the CDR3 with reference TRBV7-2 and TRBJ2-7 gives the whole variable domain GAGVSQSPSNKVTEKGKDVELRCDPISGHTALYWYRQSLGQGLEFLIYFQGNSAPDKSGLPSDRFSAERTGGSVSTLTIQRTQQEDSAVYLCASSPLAGLNPEQYFGPGTRLTVT.

This clone appeared once. The V gene is TRBV5-1, the J gene TRBJ2-7; 7 bases align to TRBD2. V gave up 4 bases and J gave up 0 bases; unmatched junction bases: 7. Germline loops: CDR1 SGHRS, CDR2 YFSETQ. This CDR3 is built from 15 residues. The CDR3 DNA sequence: TGCGCCAGCAGCCCAATAGCGGGCGCCTCCTACGAGCAGTACTTC. Its translation: CASSPIAGASYEQYF.

The chain carries TRBV6-1 and TRBJ2-3, with D possibly being TRBD1 (7 bases). Trimming removed 6 bases at V and 4 bases at J, with 14 bases between. Germline V gene lookup returns CDR1 MNHNS and CDR2 SASEGT. The CDR3 loop spans 14 amino acids. The CDR3 DNA follows: TGTGCCAGCAGACGACTAGGGACAGCAGATACGCAGTATTTT. Its protein is CASRRLGTADTQYF.

V gene TRBV6-5 combines with J gene TRBJ1-3; the D is unclear. The V gene's germline CDR1 is MNHEY and CDR2 SVGAGI. Deletions cut 0 bases from V and 0 bases from J, with 9 bases between. The CDR3 extends over 16 amino acids. The CDR3: CASSYSTAFSGNTIYF. The CDR3 coding sequence is TGTGCCAGCAGTTACTCCACAGCATTCTCTGGAAACACCATATATTTT.

The J gene is TRBJ1-2, the V gene TRBV12-5; a weak D match, TRBD1 (5 bases). This CDR3 is 16 amino acids long. Germline loops: CDR1 LGHNT, CDR2 FRNRAP. V gave up 1 base and J gave up 2 bases, with 14 bases separating them. The CDR3 spells CASGLAQQDVNYGYTF. CDR3 nucleotides: TGTGCTAGTGGTTTGGCTCAACAGGACGTCAACTATGGCTACACCTTC.

The rearrangement joins TRBV18 to TRBJ2-4, with D possibly being TRBD2 (5 bases). The CDR3 is made up of 14 amino acids. The V end lost 3 bases, the J end lost 8 bases, and 14 bases lay between the germline ends. Germline values: CDR1 KGHSH, CDR2 LQKENI. The CDR3 DNA sequence: TGTGCCAGCTCACCGGAGGAGGCGGAGGACATTCAGTACTTC. Translation gives CASSPEEAEDIQYF.

The rearrangement joins TRBV5-6 to TRBJ1-2; the D is unclear. CDR3 length: 13 residues. Germline V gives CDR1 SGHDT, CDR2 YYEEEE. V lost 5 bases and J 6 bases, leaving 14 bases between the germline ends. The CDR3 bases are TGTGCCAGCAGTTCGATTACCCAGGATGGCTACACCTTC. This translates into CASSSITQDGYTF.